This TCR beta chain was recorded in a study of blood T cell repertoires in COVID-19 (dated by TCRdb to about 2020). A note on the overall study: Samples from collaborators originated in the United States, Italy and Spain and spanned both the acute and convalescent phases of COVID-19. The prospective study material was composed of cDNA or gDNA derived from T cells, B-cell-depleted T cells, or PBMCs. A de-identified subject ID, COVID-19 status, age in years and sex were almost always included in the sample metadata. The repertoires were released in a freely available public database intended as a resource for research on the immune response to SARS-CoV-2. The samples were drawn from the first 160 participants of the ongoing ImmuneRACE study and from under 1,500 subjects provided by 6 global collaborators. Where available, HLA class I and class II types were obtained from metadata supplied by the sample provider rather than from assay-based typing. The dataset comprised deeply sampled blood TCRbeta repertoires from subjects exposed to, actively infected with, or recovered from COVID-19. Summary of the overall study and its limitations: How much clinical and demographic metadata was included differed by source and by participant, and the metadata was provided uncurated.

Samples from volunteer blood donors who had recovered from COVID-19 were contributed by a second Seattle source. Each collaborating institution followed its own protocols to collect whole blood in K2EDTA tubes. Collaborator samples were shipped for TCRbeta analysis as frozen whole blood, isolated PBMCs, or DNA extracted from either sample type. A note on this clone: There is no known antigen for this receptor. Per-base qualities were not stored, and no clone one base away is much larger.

Sequences SGHRS (CDR1) and YFSETQ (CDR2) are obtained from the germline V gene. The CDR3 spans 18 residues, from the cysteine through the phenylalanine. Only the CDR3 region is kept as DNA, spanning 54 bases read in frame from base 1. V and J lose 0 bases and 3 bases, and a span of 19 bases separates them. The immunoSEQ Assay, a bias-controlled multiplex PCR, was used to amplify TCRbeta CDR3 regions from genomic DNA. The authors' pipeline ran thus. The number of nucleated cells in each sample was estimated from the amplification of reference gene primers within the assay. To quantify the absolute abundance of each unique TCRbeta CDR3 rearrangement, sequence reads were collapsed and filtered. For each sample, productive Simpson clonality was calculated as the square root of Simpson's diversity index over productive rearrangements. Sourced from immuneACCESS, this table was stored by TCRdb with only in-frame sequences that have V and J called. A share of the clones is absent; for the studies checked, an unresolved V gene accounts for under half, and the remainder has no known explanation. V and J calls and clone size are as listed in that table; D and trimming were resolved from the DNA. The sample includes just under 95,000 clones, with roughly 75% observed a single time. Roughly 8.6% of the sample comes from the top ten.

Sequences were obtained from peripheral blood. The sequence was collected from a man aged 50 to 59 who had recovered from COVID-19. This chain is built from TRBV5-1 and TRBJ2-1, with no D gene named confidently. The nucleotide sequence reads as follows: TGCGCCAGCAGCTTGGCGGCCGGTGTGAGGTCTAACTACAATGAGCAGTTCTTC. It translates to CASSLAAGVRSNYNEQFF. Beyond the CDR3, the reference TRBV5-1 and TRBJ2-1 genes provide the residues; the full variable domain reads: KAGVTQTPRYLIKTRGQQVTLSCSPISGHRSVSWYQQTPGQGLQFLFEYFSETQRNKGNFPGRFSGRQFSNSRSEMNVSTLELGDSALYLCASSLAAGVRSNYNEQFFGPGTRLTVL.